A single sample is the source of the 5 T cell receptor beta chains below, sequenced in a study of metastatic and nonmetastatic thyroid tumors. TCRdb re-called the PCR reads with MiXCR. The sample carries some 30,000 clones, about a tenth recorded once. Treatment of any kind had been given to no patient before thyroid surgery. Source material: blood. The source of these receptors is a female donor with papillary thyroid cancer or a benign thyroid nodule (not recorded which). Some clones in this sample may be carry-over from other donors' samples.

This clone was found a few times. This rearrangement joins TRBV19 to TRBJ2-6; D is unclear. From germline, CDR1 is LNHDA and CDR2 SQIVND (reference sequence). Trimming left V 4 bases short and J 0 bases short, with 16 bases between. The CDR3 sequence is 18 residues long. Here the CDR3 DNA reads TGTGCCAGTAGTACCTTCAATAAGGGTCTCTCTGGGGCCAACGTCCTGACTTTC. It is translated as CASSTFNKGLSGANVLTF.

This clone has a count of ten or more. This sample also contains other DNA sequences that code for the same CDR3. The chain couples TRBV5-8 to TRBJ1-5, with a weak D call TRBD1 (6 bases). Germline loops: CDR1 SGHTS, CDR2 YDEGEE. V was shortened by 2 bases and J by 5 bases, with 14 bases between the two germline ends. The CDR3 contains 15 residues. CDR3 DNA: TGTGCCAGCAGCTTCGGGCAGGGGACTTATCAGCCCCAGCATTTT. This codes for CASSFGQGTYQPQHF.

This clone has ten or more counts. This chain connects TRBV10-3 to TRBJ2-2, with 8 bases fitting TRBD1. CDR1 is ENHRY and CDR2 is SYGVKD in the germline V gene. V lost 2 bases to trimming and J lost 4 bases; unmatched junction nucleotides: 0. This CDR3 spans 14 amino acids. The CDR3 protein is CAISEGQGTGELFF. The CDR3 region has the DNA TGTGCCATCAGTGAGGGACAGGGCACCGGGGAGCTGTTTTTT.

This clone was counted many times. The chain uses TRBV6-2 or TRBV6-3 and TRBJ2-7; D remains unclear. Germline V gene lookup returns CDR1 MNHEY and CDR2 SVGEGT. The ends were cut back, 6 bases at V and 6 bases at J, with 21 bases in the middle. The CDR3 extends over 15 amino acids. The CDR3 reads CASRETQLSSAEQYF. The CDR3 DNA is TGTGCCAGCAGAGAGACCCAACTGAGTTCCGCCGAGCAGTACTTC.

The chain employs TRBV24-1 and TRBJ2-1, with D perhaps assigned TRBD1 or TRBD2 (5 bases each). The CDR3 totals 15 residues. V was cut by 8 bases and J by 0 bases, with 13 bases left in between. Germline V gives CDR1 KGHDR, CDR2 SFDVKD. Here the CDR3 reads CATNETGTSYNEQFF. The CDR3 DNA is TGTGCCACCAATGAAACCGGGACCTCCTACAATGAGCAGTTCTTC.